Below, 14 T cell receptor beta chains from the same sample are listed, as sequenced in a study of cytomegalovirus exposure and HLA in healthy donors. Assay used: immunoSEQ multiplex PCR; TCRdb lists only in-frame clones, some missing. The table shows some 90,000 clones, with around nine tenths occurring only once. Sequencing was carried out using PBMCs. The source is a woman under 40 in good health and CMV-seronegative.

This chain uses TRBV2 with TRBJ1-5; D ambiguous. Per the germline V gene, CDR1 is SNHLY and CDR2 is FYNNEI. Trimming left V 3 bases short and J 3 bases short, with 9 bases between. The CDR3 is made up of 14 amino acids. The CDR3 coding sequence is TGTGCCAGCAGTGACTGGCAAGACAATCAGCCCCAGCATTTT. As protein: CASSDWQDNQPQHF.

The chain links TRBV6-4 to TRBJ2-3, with D possibly TRBD2 on 6 matching bases. The CDR3 totals 14 residues. The germline gives CDR1 MRHNA, CDR2 SNTAGT. Trimming took off 3 bases at V and 1 base at J, with 8 bases between the two ends. As DNA, the CDR3 is TGTGCCAGCAGTGAATCTAGCGGCACAGATACGCAGTATTTT. Residues: CASSESSGTDTQYF.

By sample fraction, this clone is medium-sized (0.01 to 0.1%). This chain uses TRBV9 with TRBJ2-1, with D perhaps TRBD1 (5 bases). Germline V gene sequence: CDR1 SGDLS, CDR2 YYNGEE. This CDR3 comprises 13 residues. Trimming cost V 3 bases and J 6 bases, with 10 bases left between them. The CDR3 region has the DNA TGTGCCAGCAGCGCAGGGTTCCCCAATGAGCAGTTCTTC. Translated, it gives CASSAGFPNEQFF. Combining the CDR3 with reference TRBV9 and TRBJ2-1 gives the whole variable domain DSGVTQTPKHLITATGQRVTLRCSPRSGDLSVYWYQQSLDQGLQFLIQYYNGEERAKGNILERFSAQQFPDLHSELNLSSLELGDSALYFCASSAGFPNEQFFGPGTRLTVL.

The V and J genes are TRBV7-2 and TRBJ1-1; a weak D match, TRBD1 (5 bases). Germline V lookup: CDR1 SGHTA, CDR2 FQGNSA. The CDR3 consists of 14 residues. The V end lost 4 bases, the J end lost 7 bases, and 16 bases lay between the germline ends. For the CDR3, the DNA is TGTGCCAGCAGCTCCGCCTTGGGGCAGCTTGAAGCTTTCTTT. It yields the protein CASSSALGQLEAFF.

This chain joins TRBV7-3 and TRBJ2-7; TRBD2 aligns across 10 bases. The V segment lost 5 bases and the J segment 0 bases; nucleotides outside the gene matches: 4. There are 15 residues in the CDR3. The germline V gene has CDR1 SGHTA and CDR2 FQGTGA. The CDR3 here is CASSPGLASSYEQYF. Here the CDR3 DNA reads TGTGCCAGCAGCCCGGGACTAGCGTCCTCCTACGAGCAGTACTTC.

V gene TRBV29-1 combines with J gene TRBJ1-4, with D hard to call. The germline V gene encodes CDR1 SQVTM and CDR2 ANQGSEA. The CDR3 covers 12 residues. V lost 5 bases and J 4 bases, leaving 8 bases between the germline ends. The CDR3 reads CSVSGLNEKLFF. The CDR3, as DNA: TGCAGCGTTTCTGGGCTTAATGAAAAACTGTTTTTT.

The count of this clone is one. The chain employs TRBV5-4 and TRBJ1-1; D possibly corresponds to TRBD1 (6 bases). Germline V gene lookup returns CDR1 SGHNT and CDR2 YYREEE (reference sequence). V lost 2 bases and J lost 1, with 9 bases in between. The CDR3 is 14 amino acids. The CDR3 DNA reads as TGTGCCAGCAGCTTCAGGGGACCGAACACTGAAGCTTTCTTT. Amino acid sequence: CASSFRGPNTEAFF.

This chain uses TRBV7-9 with TRBJ1-2, with D possibly matching TRBD1 (6 bases). The CDR3 spans 14 residues. The germline CDR1 and CDR2 sequences are SEHNR and FQNEAQ (reference sequence). The ends were cut back, 4 bases at V and 6 bases at J, with 15 bases in the middle. CDR3: CASSSLDRLDGYTF. DNA of the CDR3: TGTGCCAGCAGCTCCCTCGACAGGCTGGATGGCTACACCTTC. Full variable domain (rest looked up from reference TRBV7-9 and TRBJ1-2): DTGVSQNPRHKITKRGQNVTFRCDPISEHNRLYWYRQTLGQGPEFLTYFQNEAQLEKSRLLSDRFSAERPKGSFSTLEIQRTEQGDSAMYLCASSSLDRLDGYTFGSGTRLTVV.

This clone was observed once. The V and J genes are TRBV27 and TRBJ1-2; D perhaps matches TRBD1 (5 bases). Germline-derived CDR1 and CDR2 are MNHEY and SMNVEV (reference sequence). The V gene lost 6 bases and the J gene lost 6 bases, with 5 bases spanning the gap. The CDR3 runs 10 residues. In DNA, the CDR3 is TGTGCCAGCAGAGGGGATGGCTACACCTTC. This encodes CASRGDGYTF.

This clone showed up just once. The rearrangement links TRBV4-3 to TRBJ2-3; 9 bases match TRBD1. Germline values: CDR1 LGHNA, CDR2 YSLEER. The CDR3 spans 16 residues. Unmatched junction bases numbered 8, after V lost 2 bases and J lost 5 bases. The CDR3 is CASSQRRDREVDTQYF. The CDR3 coding sequence is TGCGCCAGCAGCCAACGAAGGGACAGGGAGGTAGATACGCAGTATTTT.

The chain combines TRBV7-2 with TRBJ2-1, with 8 bases lining up with TRBD2. Losses at the gene ends were 4 bases for V and 2 bases for J; bases not matched to a gene: 4. The CDR3 is 15 residues long. From germline, CDR1 is SGHTA and CDR2 FQGNSA. CDR3 in amino acids: CASSYTSGPYNEQFF. CDR3 bases: TGTGCCAGCAGCTACACTAGCGGCCCCTACAATGAGCAGTTCTTC.

The rearrangement joins TRBV6-1 to TRBJ1-2; D may be TRBD1 (5 bases). The CDR3 contains 14 residues. The V end lost 2 bases, the J end lost 5 bases, and 12 bases lay between the germline ends. Germline CDR1 reads MNHNS; CDR2 reads SASEGT. CDR3 residues: CASSESGRVYGYTF. For the CDR3, the DNA is TGTGCCAGCAGTGAATCGGGCAGGGTGTATGGCTACACCTTC.

This rearrangement joins TRBV28 to TRBJ1-2, with D maybe TRBD1 (6 bases). The CDR3 has 13 amino acids. Germline CDR1 MDHEN, CDR2 SYDVKM. V lost 11 bases and J lost 4, with 17 bases in between. The CDR3 nucleotides are TGTGCCGGACAGAGGGGCGGTAGCTATGGCTACACCTTC. This gives the protein CAGQRGGSYGYTF.

The rearrangement links TRBV19 to TRBJ1-5; D gene uncertain. This CDR3 has 13 residues. Germline V lookup: CDR1 LNHDA, CDR2 SQIVND (reference sequence). Trimming removed 6 bases at V and 5 bases at J, with 11 bases between. CDR3 nucleotides: TGTGCCAGTAGCGGGGATTGGGATCAGCCCCAGCATTTT. The encoded protein is CASSGDWDQPQHF.